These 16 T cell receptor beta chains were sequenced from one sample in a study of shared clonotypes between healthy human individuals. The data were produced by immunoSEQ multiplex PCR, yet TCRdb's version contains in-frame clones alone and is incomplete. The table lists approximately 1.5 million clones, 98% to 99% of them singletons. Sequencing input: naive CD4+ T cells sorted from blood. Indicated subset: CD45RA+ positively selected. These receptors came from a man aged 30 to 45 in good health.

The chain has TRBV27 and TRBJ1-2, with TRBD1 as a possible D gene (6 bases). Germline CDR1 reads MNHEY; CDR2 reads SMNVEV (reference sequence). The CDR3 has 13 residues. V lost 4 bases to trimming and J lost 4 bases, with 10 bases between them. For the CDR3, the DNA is TGTGCCAGCAGTTCGGACAGAACCTATGGCTACACCTTC. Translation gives CASSSDRTYGYTF.

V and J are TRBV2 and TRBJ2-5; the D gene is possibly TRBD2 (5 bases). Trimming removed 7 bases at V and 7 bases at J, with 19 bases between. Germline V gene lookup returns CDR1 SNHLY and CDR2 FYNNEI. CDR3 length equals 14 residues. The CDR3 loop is CASTEGIPSGTQYF. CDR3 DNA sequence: TGTGCCAGCACCGAGGGAATACCAAGTGGGACCCAGTACTTC.

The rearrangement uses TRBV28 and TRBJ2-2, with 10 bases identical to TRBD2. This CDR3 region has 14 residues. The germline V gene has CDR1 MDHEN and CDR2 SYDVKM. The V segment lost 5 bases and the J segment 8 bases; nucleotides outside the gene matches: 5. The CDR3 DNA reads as TGTGCCAGCAGTCCTCTAGCGGGAGCGGGGGAGCTGTTTTTT. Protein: CASSPLAGAGELFF.

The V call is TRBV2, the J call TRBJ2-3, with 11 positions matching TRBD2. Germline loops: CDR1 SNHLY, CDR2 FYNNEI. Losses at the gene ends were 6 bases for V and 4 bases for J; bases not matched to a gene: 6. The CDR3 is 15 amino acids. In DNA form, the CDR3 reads TGTGCCAGCAGGGCGGGACTAGCGGTACCAGATACGCAGTATTTT. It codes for CASRAGLAVPDTQYF.

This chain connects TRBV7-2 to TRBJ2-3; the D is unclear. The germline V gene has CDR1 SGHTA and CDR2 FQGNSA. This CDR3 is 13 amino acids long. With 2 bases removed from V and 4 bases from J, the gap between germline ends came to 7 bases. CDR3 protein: CASSLSMSDTQYF. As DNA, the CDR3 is TGTGCCAGCAGCTTAAGCATGTCAGATACGCAGTATTTT.

The CDR3 reads CASSLAEQRNQETQYF. Here the CDR3 DNA reads TGTGCCAGCAGTTTGGCAGAACAGAGAAATCAAGAGACCCAGTACTTC. V usage is TRBV27 and J usage is TRBJ2-5, with D unresolved. CDR1 is MNHEY and CDR2 is SMNVEV in the germline V gene (reference sequence). The CDR3 loop spans 16 amino acids. Between the trimmed V and J ends, which lost 3 bases and 2 bases, there was a span of 16 bases.

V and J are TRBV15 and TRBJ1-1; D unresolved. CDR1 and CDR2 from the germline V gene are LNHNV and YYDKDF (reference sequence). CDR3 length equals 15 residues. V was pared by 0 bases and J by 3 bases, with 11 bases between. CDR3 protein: CATSRDSARDTEAFF. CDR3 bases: TGTGCCACCAGCAGAGATTCGGCCAGAGACACTGAAGCTTTCTTT. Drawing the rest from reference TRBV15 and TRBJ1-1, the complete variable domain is DAMVIQNPRYQVTQFGKPVTLSCSQTLNHNVMYWYQQKSSQAPKLLFHYYDKDFNNEADTPDNFQSRRPNTSFCFLDIRSPGLGDTAMYLCATSRDSARDTEAFFGQGTRLTVV.

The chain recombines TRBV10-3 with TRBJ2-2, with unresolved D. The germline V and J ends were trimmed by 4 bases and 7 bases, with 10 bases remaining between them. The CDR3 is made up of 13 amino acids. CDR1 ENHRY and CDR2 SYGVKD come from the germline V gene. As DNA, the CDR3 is TGTGCCATCAGTGTTGATTCTATCGGGGAGCTGTTTTTT. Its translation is CAISVDSIGELFF.

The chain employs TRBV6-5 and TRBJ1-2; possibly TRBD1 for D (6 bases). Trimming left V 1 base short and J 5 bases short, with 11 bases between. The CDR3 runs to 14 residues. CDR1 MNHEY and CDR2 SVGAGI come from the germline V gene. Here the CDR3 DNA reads TGTGCCAGCAGTTACTGGGGGCAGGAATATGGCTACACCTTC. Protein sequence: CASSYWGQEYGYTF.

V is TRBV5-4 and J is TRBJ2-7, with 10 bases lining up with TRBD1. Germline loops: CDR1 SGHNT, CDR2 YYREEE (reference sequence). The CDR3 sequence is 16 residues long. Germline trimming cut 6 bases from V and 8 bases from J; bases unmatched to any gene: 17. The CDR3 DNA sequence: TGTGCCAGCACCAGGGGCCGGGACAGGGGAATTCATAAGCAGTACTTC. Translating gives CASTRGRDRGIHKQYF. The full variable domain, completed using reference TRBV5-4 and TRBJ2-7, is ETGVTQSPTHLIKTRGQQVTLRCSSQSGHNTVSWYQQALGQGPQFIFQYYREEENGRGNFPPRFSGLQFPNYSSELNVNALELDDSALYLCASTRGRDRGIHKQYFGPGTRLTVT.

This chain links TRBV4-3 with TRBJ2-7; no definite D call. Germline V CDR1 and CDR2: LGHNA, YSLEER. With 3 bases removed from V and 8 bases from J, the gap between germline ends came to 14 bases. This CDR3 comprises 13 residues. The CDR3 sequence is CASSQVFSEQQYF. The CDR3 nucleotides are TGCGCCAGCAGCCAGGTTTTCAGCGAGCAGCAGTACTTC.

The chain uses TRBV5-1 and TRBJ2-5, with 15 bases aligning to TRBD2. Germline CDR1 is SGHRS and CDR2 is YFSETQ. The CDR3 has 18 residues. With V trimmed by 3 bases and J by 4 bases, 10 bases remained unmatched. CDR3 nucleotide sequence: TGCGCCAGCAGCTCCGGACTAGCGGGAGGGTCGGGCGTAGAGACCCAGTACTTC. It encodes CASSSGLAGGSGVETQYF.

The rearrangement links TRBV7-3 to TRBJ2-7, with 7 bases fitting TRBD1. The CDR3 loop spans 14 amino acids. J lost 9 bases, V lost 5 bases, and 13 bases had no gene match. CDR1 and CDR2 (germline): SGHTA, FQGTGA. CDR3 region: CASSPTGAPSVQYF. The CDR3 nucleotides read TGTGCCAGCAGCCCTACAGGGGCCCCTTCGGTGCAGTACTTC.

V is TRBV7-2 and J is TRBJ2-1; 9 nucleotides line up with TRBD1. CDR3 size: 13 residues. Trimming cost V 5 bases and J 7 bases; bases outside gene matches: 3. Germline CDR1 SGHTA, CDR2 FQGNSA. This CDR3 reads CASSGTGWNEQFF. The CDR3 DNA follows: TGTGCCAGCAGCGGGACAGGGTGGAATGAGCAGTTCTTC.

The DNA for the CDR3 is TGTGCCAGCAGATCGCAGGGTGCAACTAATGAAAAACTGTTTTTT. It encodes CASRSQGATNEKLFF. The chain employs TRBV28 and TRBJ1-4; perhaps TRBD1 as D (5 bases). V dropped 6 bases and J dropped 0 bases, with 11 bases sitting between them. CDR3 length: 15 residues. Germline CDR1 and CDR2: MDHEN and SYDVKM.

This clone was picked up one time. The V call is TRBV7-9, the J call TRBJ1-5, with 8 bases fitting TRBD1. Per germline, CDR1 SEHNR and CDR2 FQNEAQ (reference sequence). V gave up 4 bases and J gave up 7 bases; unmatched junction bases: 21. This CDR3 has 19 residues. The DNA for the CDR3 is TGTGCCAGCAGCTCACACCGGAGTACCTCCAGGGGGCTGGGGCAGCCCCAGCATTTT. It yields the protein CASSSHRSTSRGLGQPQHF.